Here is one T cell receptor (beta chain) with its context. Its target is unknown. The length of the CDR3 is 15 residues. V gave up 8 bases and J gave up 3 bases, with 18 bases separating them. Germline CDR1 and CDR2: WSHSY and SAAADI. This sample is part of a study of neoadjuvant anti-PD-1 for oral cavity cancer. No culture or expansion preceded analysis of these blood cells. The study's findings and limits: Post-nivolumab, blood T cell clonality was significantly elevated in non-responders. Higher pretreatment blood Treg/Th17 ratios correlated with higher pretreatment blood and lower post-treatment tumor TCRbeta clonality.

Measured with immunoSEQ multiplex PCR; TCRdb has only the in-frame clones, and not every one. The sample holds more than 13,000 clones, 70% seen once. The chain employs TRBV10-2 and TRBJ2-3; a weak D match, TRBD2 (7 bases). The sequence derives from a person aged 40 to 85 with oral cavity squamous cell carcinoma. Here the sequenced sample was PBMCs, taken before nivolumab (anti-PD-1) treatment. This CDR3 reads CASLWRGGGTDTQYF. The CDR3 DNA sequence: TGCGCCAGCCTATGGAGAGGGGGGGGAACAGATACGCAGTATTTT.